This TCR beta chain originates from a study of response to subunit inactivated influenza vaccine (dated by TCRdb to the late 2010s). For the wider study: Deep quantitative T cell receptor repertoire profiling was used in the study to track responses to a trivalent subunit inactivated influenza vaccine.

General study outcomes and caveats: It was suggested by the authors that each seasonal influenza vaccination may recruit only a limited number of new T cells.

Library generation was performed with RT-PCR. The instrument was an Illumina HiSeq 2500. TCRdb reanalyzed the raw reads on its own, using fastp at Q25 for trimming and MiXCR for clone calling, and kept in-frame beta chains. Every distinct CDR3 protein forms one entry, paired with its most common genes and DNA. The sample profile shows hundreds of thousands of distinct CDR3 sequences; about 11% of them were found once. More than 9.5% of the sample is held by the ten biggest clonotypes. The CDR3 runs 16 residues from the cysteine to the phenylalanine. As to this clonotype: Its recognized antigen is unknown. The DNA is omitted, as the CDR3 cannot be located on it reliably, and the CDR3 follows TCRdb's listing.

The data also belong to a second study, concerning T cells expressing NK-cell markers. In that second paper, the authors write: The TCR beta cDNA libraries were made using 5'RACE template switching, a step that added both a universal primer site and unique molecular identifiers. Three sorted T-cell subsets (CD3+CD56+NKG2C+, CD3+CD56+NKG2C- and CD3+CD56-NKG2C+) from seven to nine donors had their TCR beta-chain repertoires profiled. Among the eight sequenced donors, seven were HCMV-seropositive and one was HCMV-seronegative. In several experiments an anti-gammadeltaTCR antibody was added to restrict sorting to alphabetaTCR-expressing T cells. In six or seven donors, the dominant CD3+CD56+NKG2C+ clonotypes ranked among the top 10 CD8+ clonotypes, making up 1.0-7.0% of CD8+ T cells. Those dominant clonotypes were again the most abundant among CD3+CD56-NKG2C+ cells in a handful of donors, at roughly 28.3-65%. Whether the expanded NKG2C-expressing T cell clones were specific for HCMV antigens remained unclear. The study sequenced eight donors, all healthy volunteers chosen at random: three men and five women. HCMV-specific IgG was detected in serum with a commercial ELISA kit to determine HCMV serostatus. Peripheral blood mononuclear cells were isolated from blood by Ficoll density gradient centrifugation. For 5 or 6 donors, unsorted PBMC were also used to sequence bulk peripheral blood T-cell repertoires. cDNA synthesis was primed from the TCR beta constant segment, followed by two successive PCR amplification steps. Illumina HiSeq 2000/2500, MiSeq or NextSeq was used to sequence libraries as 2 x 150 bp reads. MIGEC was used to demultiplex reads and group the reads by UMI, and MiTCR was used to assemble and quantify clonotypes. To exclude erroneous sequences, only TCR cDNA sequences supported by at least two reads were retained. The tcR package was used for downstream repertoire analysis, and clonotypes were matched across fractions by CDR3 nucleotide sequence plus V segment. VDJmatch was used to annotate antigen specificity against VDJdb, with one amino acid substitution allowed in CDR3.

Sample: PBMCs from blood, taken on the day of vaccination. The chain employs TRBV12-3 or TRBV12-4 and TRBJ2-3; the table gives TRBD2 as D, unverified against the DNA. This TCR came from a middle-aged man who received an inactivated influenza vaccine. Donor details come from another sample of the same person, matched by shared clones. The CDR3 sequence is CASSTSAGGLGDTQYF.